These T cell receptor beta chains were read from a single sample in a study of blood T cell repertoires in COVID-19. The assay was immunoSEQ multiplex PCR, and TCRdb's table has in-frame clones only and misses some. Among about 81,000 clones, 75% were seen once, and the ten largest hold around 4.5%. The sequenced material came from peripheral blood. The source of these receptors is a woman between 45 and 60 years old with acute or convalescent COVID-19. CDR3s include the opening cysteine and the closing phenylalanine or tryptophan. D genes are given only for firm matches. Rows give clone size only sometimes, using once, few, many, or a class for an expanded clone.

>.|.|TRBV7-2|TRBJ2-7
TGTGCCAGCAGCTTAGCTTCGCGAGGGACTCAAAACGAGCAGTACTTC
CASSLASRGTQNEQYF
>.|.|TRBV7-9|TRBJ1-2
TGTGCCAGCAGCTTGGCCGGACAGCGCGGGGGCGGCTACACCTTC
CASSLAGQRGGGYTF
>.|.|TRBV6-5|TRBJ1-2
TGTGCCAGCAATCTCCCGAGCCCCTATGGCTACACCTTC
CASNLPSPYGYTF
>few|.|TRBV28|TRBJ2-7
TGTGCCAGCAGTTTATCAGGGCACGAGTCCTACGAGCAGTACTTC
CASSLSGHESYEQYF
>.|.|TRBV28|TRBJ2-3
TGTGCCAGCAGTTCCTCACCAAAAAGCCGCCCTGGAGATACGCAGTATTTT
CASSSSPKSRPGDTQYF
>.|TRBD1|TRBV7-9|TRBJ1-4
TGTGCCAGCAGCTTCGGACAGGTTGCAACTAATGAAAAACTGTTTTTT
CASSFGQVATNEKLFF
>few|.|TRBV5-6|TRBJ2-2
TGTGCCAGCAGCTTGAACAGGGCCGACCTTCTAAAACCCGGGGAGCTGTTTTTT
CASSLNRADLLKPGELFF
>.|TRBD1|TRBV28|TRBJ2-3
TGTGCCAGCAGCTCCCCGGGGGACAGGGTCTTCGGAGATACGCAGTATTTT
CASSSPGDRVFGDTQYF
>.|TRBD1|TRBV10-3|TRBJ1-2
TGTGCCATCAGTGAGTGGGGACAGGGGGAACACTATGGCTACACCTTC
CAISEWGQGEHYGYTF
>.|.|TRBV28|TRBJ1-1
TGTGCCAGCGGGAGGGGGGCTGAAGCTTTCTTT
CASGRGAEAFF
>.|TRBD2|TRBV18|TRBJ2-3
TGTGCCAGCTCAAAGGGACTAGCGAACACAGATACGCAGTATTTT
CASSKGLANTDTQYF
>.|.|TRBV29-1|TRBJ2-3
TGCAGCGTTCACGGGGAGGGCACAGATACGCAGTATTTT
CSVHGEGTDTQYF
>.|.|TRBV5-4|TRBJ1-2
TGTGCCAGCAGCTTTGCAGGGGCTAACTATGGCTACACCTTC
CASSFAGANYGYTF
>.|.|TRBV28|TRBJ1-2
TGTGCCAGCAGCCTTAACTATGGCTACACCTTC
CASSLNYGYTF
>.|.|TRBV7-9|TRBJ2-5
TGTGCCAGCAGCTCCTTCGGGGGAGGAGAGACCCAGTACTTC
CASSSFGGGETQYF
>.|.|TRBV2|TRBJ1-2
TGTGCCAGCAGTGACGCAGGGAGGGGTGGCTACACCTTC
CASSDAGRGGYTF
>.|TRBD1|TRBV4-2|TRBJ1-2
TGTGCCAGCAGCCAAGATGCGACAGGGGAGGGTTATGGCTACACCTTC
CASSQDATGEGYGYTF
>.|TRBD2|TRBV7-2|TRBJ2-7
TGTGCCAGCAGCTTACAGCGGGGTTCCTACGAGCAGTACTTC
CASSLQRGSYEQYF
>.|TRBD1|TRBV19|TRBJ2-7
TGTGCCAGTAGTAAGACGGGACAGGGGACCTACGAGCAGTACTTC
CASSKTGQGTYEQYF
>.|.|TRBV28|TRBJ2-7
TGTGCCAGCAGTTTAGTGGGCACCTACGAGCAGTACTTC
CASSLVGTYEQYF